The clone carrying this TCR beta chain was detected a few times. Its antigen is unknown. This sample is part of a study of graft-versus-host responses after intestinal transplantation. Overall study context: Transplantation in recipients was multivisceral, liver-intestinal, or isolated intestinal. All recipients got anti-thymocyte globulin induction, then tacrolimus and steroids for roughly 3 years.

This table comes from immunoSEQ multiplex PCR, and its TCRdb copy is limited to in-frame clones, with some not included. This table has more than 85,000 clones, 92% appearing once. The germline CDR1 and CDR2 sequences are MNHNS and SASEGT. With V trimmed by 2 bases and J by 8 bases, 7 bases remained unmatched. The CDR3 extends over 14 amino acids. Study-level findings and limits: Among recipient marrow samples, GvH clones were found; some appeared first in ileum or blood.

This receptor was obtained from a human donor who was the organ donor for an intestinal transplant. The V call is TRBV6-1, the J call TRBJ1-2; 8 nucleotides align to TRBD1. The sequenced sample was unstimulated CD8+ T cells sorted from spleen or lymph node cells, obtained before transplant. The CDR3 spells CASSESTRGLGYTF. The CDR3 region has the DNA TGTGCCAGCAGTGAAAGTACCAGGGGGCTGGGCTACACCTTC.